The clone carrying this TCR beta chain was recorded at least ten times. Its antigen is not identified. These data originate in a study of response to subunit inactivated influenza vaccine. Broader study findings: The authors suggested that few new T cells are recruited per seasonal influenza vaccination.

TCRdb recomputed calls from the RT-PCR reads with MiXCR, one row per CDR3 protein. Of 590,000 or so distinct CDR3 sequences in the sample, 13% to 15% were seen once. V shed 2 bases and J shed 0 bases, with 1 base lying between them. The length of the CDR3 is 13 residues. From germline, CDR1 is LGHNA and CDR2 YNFKEQ. The source of this sequence is a man aged 45 to 65 who received an inactivated influenza vaccine. This chain uses TRBV4-2 with TRBJ1-4; D is ambiguous. The sequencing here drew on PBMCs from blood, taken 14 to 15 days before vaccination. CDR3 in DNA: TGTGCCAGCAGCCAATCAACTAATGAAAAACTGTTTTTT. Protein: CASSQSTNEKLFF.